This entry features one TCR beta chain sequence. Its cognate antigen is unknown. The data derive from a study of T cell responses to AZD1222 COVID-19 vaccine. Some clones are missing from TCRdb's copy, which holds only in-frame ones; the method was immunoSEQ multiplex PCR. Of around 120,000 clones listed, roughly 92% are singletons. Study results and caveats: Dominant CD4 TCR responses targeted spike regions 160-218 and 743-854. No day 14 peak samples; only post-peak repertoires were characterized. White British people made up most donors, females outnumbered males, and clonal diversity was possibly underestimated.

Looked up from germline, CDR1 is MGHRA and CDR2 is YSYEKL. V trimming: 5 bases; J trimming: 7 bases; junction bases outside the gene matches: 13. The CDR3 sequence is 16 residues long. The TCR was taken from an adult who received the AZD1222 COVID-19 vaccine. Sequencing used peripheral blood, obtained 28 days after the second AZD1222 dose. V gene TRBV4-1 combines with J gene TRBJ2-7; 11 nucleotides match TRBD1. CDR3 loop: CASSAAPGQGAREQYF. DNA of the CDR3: TGCGCCAGCAGCGCAGCACCCGGACAGGGGGCTCGGGAGCAGTACTTC.